This T cell receptor beta chain was found in a study of regulatory T cells in long-lasting Graves disease. The TCR beta library used iRepertoire HTBI primers with Arm-PCR amplification of CDR3. TCRdb passed the multiplex PCR reads through MiXCR, listing each CDR3 protein once. The sample carries roughly 420,000 distinct CDR3 sequences, about a sixth recorded once. Sample time point: newly diagnosed GD, antithyroid drugs for less than 3 months. Generation of the TCR library employed RNA extracted from PBMCs. The V end was cut by 0 bases, the J end by 2 bases, with 13 bases between. The V gene's germline CDR1 is SGHDT and CDR2 YYEEEE. The CDR3 is 16 residues long. In this sample, this clonotype turned up many times. These same records also appear under a second study, on T cells in Graves' hyperthyroidism and ophthalmopathy.

The sample in question was peripheral blood mononuclear cells (PBMCs), obtained at new diagnosis, from a patient treated with antithyroid drugs. The J gene is TRBJ2-3, the V gene TRBV5-6; D may be TRBD2 (6 bases). The source is a woman between 18 and 29 years old with Graves disease. CDR3 sequence (DNA): TGTGCCAGCAGCTTGGGTACTAGCTTATCCACAGATACGCAGTATTTT. Encoded protein: CASSLGTSLSTDTQYF.